This entry concerns a single T cell receptor beta chain. Its antigen is undetermined. This sample is part of a study of T-cell reconstitution after alpha-beta-depleted transplantation in children. The CDR3 totals 12 residues. Trimming removed 10 bases from V and 3 bases from J, with 11 bases in between. The germline V gene encodes CDR1 MGHDK and CDR2 SYGVNS. TCRbeta library construction was performed incorporating unique molecular identifiers. A single record per CDR3 protein comes from TCRdb applying MiXCR to the PCR reads. Among under 300,000 distinct CDR3 sequences listed, under 14% were seen once. Points from the study as a whole: Recipient T cells and thymic progenitors that survived were the source of the high TCRbeta diversity seen at day 60 in some patients. It was reported that alpha-beta T cells came from several hundred expanded graft clones (about two months after transplant).

The chain links TRBV25-1 to TRBJ2-3; D is unclear. This TCR came from a male patient between 2 and 10 years old who had a stem cell transplant for chronic granulomatous disease, so the T cells may come from the graft donor. The sample here was peripheral blood, taken 180 days after TCRalphabeta/CD19-depleted stem cell transplant. The CDR3 is CAMGPETDTQYF. As DNA, the CDR3 is TGTGCCATGGGCCCCGAGACAGATACGCAGTATTTT.